The table lists the clone carrying this TCR beta chain with a count of one. Data came from immunoSEQ multiplex PCR; TCRdb stores just in-frame clones and leaves some out. The profile shows 90,000 to 100,000 clones, 70% to 90% of them singletons. Time point described: baseline, week 1 (first vaccination visit). Treatment here: pre-vaccination baseline after standard-of-care therapy. V lost 4 bases and J 4 bases, leaving 11 bases between the germline ends. Germline CDR1 and CDR2: SNHLY and FYNNEI. The CDR3 is 13 residues long. The sample comes from a study of a mutant IDH1 vaccine in newly diagnosed glioma. At the level of the study: Previous treatment comprised radiotherapy, temozolomide, or both, mostly both.

Sequences were derived from PBMCs, sampled from a glioma patient treated with radiotherapy, temozolomide or both. The chain employs TRBV2 and TRBJ2-7; D remains ambiguous. This clonotype was sampled from a woman aged 50 to 65 with glioma. The DNA of the CDR3 is TGTGCCAGCAGTGCGCTTGGCGCGTACGAGCAGTACTTC. Amino acid sequence: CASSALGAYEQYF.